This section outlines one T cell receptor beta chain sequence together with its context. The antigen it recognizes is unknown. Base qualities were left out, and no much larger clone turns up one base away. These data are taken from a study of control samples from healthy donors and cancer patients (dated by TCRdb to the early 2020s). Looking up the germline V gene (reference sequence) yields CDR1 LNHDA and CDR2 SQIVND. The CDR3 spans 14 residues, from the cysteine through the phenylalanine. This entry keeps only the CDR3 DNA: 42 bases, framed from base 1. V is cut back by 10 bases and J by 0 bases, with 6 bases in the junction unmatched. The receptor library was made with the immunoSEQ multiplex PCR assay. In its TCRdb copy, this immuneACCESS table keeps in-frame sequences only and misses some clones. Where compared with another copy, unresolved V genes explain less than half of these, and the others have no known cause. Recorded for this sample are some 82,000 clones; 87% of them occurred a single time. The ten top clones hold around 20% of the sample.

The origin of this receptor is a man aged 50 to 59 in good health. The sequenced sample consisted of blood. The chain uses TRBV19 and TRBJ2-7; TRBD1 agrees with 10 junctional bases. The CDR3 is CANTDRGHSYEQYF. The DNA sequence reads TGTGCCAATACCGACAGGGGGCACTCCTACGAGCAGTACTTC.